The 22 T cell receptor beta chains reported below all come from one sample, sequenced in a study of shared clonotypes between healthy human individuals. Produced via immunoSEQ multiplex PCR; TCRdb's table is partial and in-frame only. The sample has over a million clones, approximately 76% seen once. The source material was memory CD4+ T cells sorted from blood. Described subset: CD45RA-negative fraction. The receptors stem from a man aged 18 to 35 in good health.

This clone was recorded once. V and J are TRBV7-2 and TRBJ2-3; D might be TRBD2 (6 bases). V was pared by 2 bases and J by 3 bases, with 12 bases between. Germline V gene lookup returns CDR1 SGHTA and CDR2 FQGNSA. CDR3 length: 15 amino acids. The CDR3 region has the DNA TGTGCCAGCAGCTTATCACTAGCAAGGACAGATACGCAGTATTTT. As protein: CASSLSLARTDTQYF.

V usage is TRBV2 and J usage is TRBJ2-1, with 8 positions matching TRBD2. The V segment lost 6 bases and the J segment 4 bases; nucleotides outside the gene matches: 5. Germline V CDR1 and CDR2: SNHLY, FYNNEI. This CDR3 comprises 14 residues. The CDR3 loop is CASRKGLGYNEQFF. As DNA, the CDR3 is TGTGCCAGCAGAAAGGGACTAGGTTACAATGAGCAGTTCTTC. Using reference TRBV2 and TRBJ2-1 for the parts outside the CDR3, the full variable domain is EPEVTQTPSHQVTQMGQEVILRCVPISNHLYFYWYRQILGQKVEFLVSFYNNEISEKSEIFDDQFSVERPDGSNFTLKIRSTKLEDSAMYFCASRKGLGYNEQFFGPGTRLTVL.

This clone was detected ten times or more. The V gene is TRBV7-9, the J gene TRBJ2-4, with 12 bases fitting TRBD2. V was clipped by 3 bases and J by 5 bases; unmatched bases: 2. The CDR3 has 15 residues. Germline CDR1 is SEHNR and CDR2 is FQNEAQ (reference sequence). CDR3 loop: CASSFGLAGQNIQYF. CDR3 DNA: TGTGCCAGCAGCTTTGGACTAGCGGGACAAAACATTCAGTACTTC.

The chain combines TRBV25-1 with TRBJ2-2; no clear D gene. Germline V gene sequence: CDR1 MGHDK, CDR2 SYGVNS. Trimming took off 1 base at V and 2 bases at J, with 5 bases between the two ends. The CDR3 contains 14 residues. Here the CDR3 DNA reads TGTGCCAGCAGTGAATCAGGAAACACCGGGGAGCTGTTTTTT. Encoded protein: CASSESGNTGELFF. Looking up the rest from reference TRBV25-1 and TRBJ2-2 gives the full variable domain: EADIYQTPRYLVIGTGKKITLECSQTMGHDKMYWYQQDPGMELHLIHYSYGVNSTEKGDLSSESTVSRIRTEHFPLTLESARPSHTSQYLCASSESGNTGELFFGEGSRLTVL.

V and J are TRBV10-3 and TRBJ1-2; 8 bases align to TRBD1. From germline, CDR1 is ENHRY and CDR2 SYGVKD. This CDR3 comprises 17 residues. The junction had 15 bases not matched to a gene; V was cut back by 8 bases and J by 1 base. The DNA for the CDR3 is TGTGCCATCGGGTCCACAGGGGGAACCTTTTTTAACTATGGCTACACCTTC. This encodes CAIGSTGGTFFNYGYTF.

This chain links TRBV7-3 with TRBJ2-5; D may be TRBD1 (6 bases). This CDR3 contains 17 residues. V was pared by 5 bases and J by 2 bases, with 21 bases between. CDR1 is SGHTA, CDR2 FQGTGA, per germline. CDR3 coding DNA: TGTGCCAGCAGCCCAGTTAGGGGGAGTTACTTACAAGAGACCCAGTACTTC. Its translation is CASSPVRGSYLQETQYF.

V and J are TRBV11-2 and TRBJ2-2, with 10 positions matching TRBD2. V trimming: 3 bases; J trimming: 7 bases; junction bases outside the gene matches: 5. The CDR3 contains 15 residues. Germline values: CDR1 SGHAT, CDR2 FQNNGV. The CDR3 here is CASSFGLAGDGELFF. Written as DNA, the CDR3 is TGTGCCAGCAGCTTTGGGCTAGCGGGGGACGGGGAGCTGTTTTTT.

The rearrangement uses TRBV5-1 and TRBJ2-1; 8 nucleotides line up with TRBD1. CDR1 is SGHRS, CDR2 YFSETQ, per germline. The CDR3 loop spans 15 amino acids. The V gene end was trimmed by 4 bases and the J gene end by 8 bases; junction bases not matched to a gene: 11. The CDR3 region is CASSRGQGSYHEQFF. The DNA for the CDR3 is TGCGCCAGCAGCCGTGGACAGGGATCGTACCATGAGCAGTTCTTC.

The J gene is TRBJ1-1, the V gene TRBV4-1; D unclear. This CDR3 is built from 13 residues. V was cut by 2 bases and J by 1 base, with 5 bases left in between. CDR1 and CDR2 from the germline V gene are MGHRA and YSYEKL. The CDR3, as DNA: TGCGCCAGCAGCCAACGTTCGAACACTGAAGCTTTCTTT. Translation gives CASSQRSNTEAFF.

This clone was found once. The chain uses TRBV6-6 and TRBJ2-7, with D perhaps TRBD1 or TRBD2 (5 bases each). Trimming cost V 6 bases and J 0 bases, with 12 bases left between them. The CDR3 is made up of 14 amino acids. Germline lookup yields CDR1 MNHNY and CDR2 SVGAGI (reference sequence). The CDR3 DNA is TGTGCCAGCAGGGGGACGGCGTTCTCCTACGAGCAGTACTTC. Protein sequence: CASRGTAFSYEQYF.

With regard to this clone: Other DNA variants within this sample encode the same CDR3. This rearrangement joins TRBV18 to TRBJ2-3; D is unclear. V shed 1 base and J shed 0 bases, with 2 bases lying between them. The CDR3 loop spans 13 amino acids. CDR1 is KGHSH, CDR2 LQKENI, per germline. CDR3 amino acids: CASSPLSTDTQYF. The CDR3 DNA reads as TGTGCCAGCTCACCACTTAGCACAGATACGCAGTATTTT.

This sequence joins TRBV7-9 and TRBJ1-2; D is unclear. The ends were cut back, 1 base at V and 6 bases at J, with 6 bases in the middle. The CDR3 sequence is 12 residues long. The V gene's germline CDR1 is SEHNR and CDR2 FQNEAQ (reference sequence). The CDR3 sequence is CASSLEGHGYTF. The DNA of the CDR3 is TGTGCCAGCAGCTTAGAAGGTCATGGCTACACCTTC.

The chain joins TRBV2 to TRBJ2-3; D remains ambiguous. The germline CDR1 and CDR2 sequences are SNHLY and FYNNEI. The V gene lost 4 bases and the J gene lost 4 bases, with 6 bases spanning the gap. The CDR3 has 12 amino acids. CDR3 loop: CASSVSSDTQYF. CDR3 coding DNA: TGTGCCAGCAGTGTTTCCTCAGATACGCAGTATTTT.

A note on this clone: Other DNA sequences in the sample encode the same CDR3. The chain employs TRBV5-1 and TRBJ2-3, with TRBD2 matching 7 bases. J lost 1 base, V lost 1 base, and 3 bases had no gene match. CDR3 length: 15 amino acids. Per germline, CDR1 SGHRS and CDR2 YFSETQ. CDR3 in amino acids: CASSLLAGGTDTQYF. The DNA of the CDR3 is TGCGCCAGCAGCTTGCTTGCGGGAGGCACAGATACGCAGTATTTT.

The rearrangement joins TRBV14 to TRBJ2-3; D uncertain. Germline assignment: CDR1 SGHDN and CDR2 FVKESK. CDR3 length equals 13 residues. The germline V and J ends were trimmed by 2 bases and 6 bases, with 9 bases remaining between them. CDR3 nucleotides: TGTGCCAGCAGCCAACTAGGGCCCGATACGCAGTATTTT. It codes for CASSQLGPDTQYF.

V and J are TRBV28 and TRBJ2-5; D gene unclear. Germline V gene data show CDR1 as MDHEN and CDR2 as SYDVKM. V was pared by 2 bases and J by 1 base, with 5 bases between. This CDR3 contains 13 residues. The CDR3 nucleotides read TGTGCCAGCAGTTTACAGACCCAAGAGACCCAGTACTTC. Encoded protein: CASSLQTQETQYF.

This clone was counted a single time. The gene calls are TRBV7-2 and TRBJ2-1, with 8 bases matching TRBD2. V trimming: 1 base; J trimming: 10 bases; junction bases outside the gene matches: 9. The germline CDR1 and CDR2 sequences are SGHTA and FQGNSA. This CDR3 comprises 15 residues. The CDR3 loop is CASSLGPRSSGEQFF. CDR3 in DNA: TGTGCCAGCAGCTTAGGACCACGGTCTAGCGGGGAGCAGTTCTTC.

This clone came up once. This rearrangement joins TRBV5-6 to TRBJ2-3, with D hard to call. V was clipped by 5 bases and J by 8 bases, with 18 bases between them. The length of the CDR3 is 14 residues. The germline gives CDR1 SGHDT, CDR2 YYEEEE. CDR3 sequence reads: CASRVGPGLGTQYF. The DNA for the CDR3 is TGTGCCAGCAGGGTAGGGCCTGGCTTGGGTACGCAGTATTTT.

This clone turned up a few times. Other DNA sequences within the sample encode an identical CDR3. This rearrangement joins TRBV30 to TRBJ2-7; possibly TRBD1 or TRBD2 for D (5 bases each). This CDR3 spans 12 amino acids. Germline CDR1 and CDR2: GTSNPN and SVGIG (reference sequence). V lost 0 bases, J lost 6 bases, and 9 bases lay in between. The DNA for the CDR3 is TGTGCCTGGAGTGTAAGGGGACCCGAGCAGTACTTC. It yields the protein CAWSVRGPEQYF.

This clone was observed once. The J gene is TRBJ2-3, the V gene TRBV27; 9 positions match TRBD2. This CDR3 is built from 16 residues. The V segment lost 4 bases and the J segment 1 base; nucleotides outside the gene matches: 6. CDR1 and CDR2 (germline): MNHEY, SMNVEV (reference sequence). CDR3 residues: CASSSPRLAGTDTQYF. The CDR3 DNA is TGTGCCAGCAGTTCGCCCCGACTAGCGGGCACAGATACGCAGTATTTT.

The chain combines TRBV5-4 with TRBJ1-1; D is perhaps TRBD1 (5 bases). The ends were cut back, 4 bases at V and 8 bases at J, with 21 bases in the middle. The CDR3 is 15 amino acids. The germline V gene encodes CDR1 SGHNT and CDR2 YYREEE (reference sequence). The CDR3: CASSVRRGGLEEAFF. CDR3 bases: TGTGCCAGCAGCGTTAGGCGGGGGGGGTTGGAAGAAGCTTTCTTT.

This chain joins TRBV7-2 and TRBJ2-5; 8 bases line up with TRBD1. The CDR3 runs to 16 residues. Germline V gene sequence: CDR1 SGHTA, CDR2 FQGNSA. V was clipped by 5 bases and J by 1 base; unmatched bases: 9. The CDR3, as DNA: TGTGCCAGCAGCCCAGGACAGGGCGCGATCCAAGAGACCCAGTACTTC. Its protein product is CASSPGQGAIQETQYF.